This T cell receptor (beta chain) was documented in a study of cytomegalovirus exposure and HLA in healthy donors. The germline V gene encodes CDR1 SGHTA and CDR2 FQGNSA. The CDR3 runs 15 residues. The J segment lost 8 bases and the V segment lost 1 base, leaving 5 bases of the junction unmatched. The study's findings and limits: Reports credit the classifier with highly specific, highly sensitive diagnosis of cytomegalovirus status.

On this clone itself: Its specificity is not known.

Sequencing was performed with immunoSEQ multiplex PCR; in TCRdb, only in-frame clones are kept and a portion is missing. Of 150,000 to 200,000 clones in the sample, 86% are singletons; the top ten hold more than 1.4%. Sequenced sample: PBMCs. This sequence was found in a woman under 30 in good health and CMV-seronegative. The chain joins TRBV7-2 to TRBJ1-4; 9 bases agree with TRBD1. The CDR3 is CASSLGATGGEKLFF. The CDR3 DNA reads as TGTGCCAGCAGCTTAGGGGCGACAGGGGGAGAAAAACTGTTTTTT.